Below, 22 T cell receptor beta chains from the same sample are listed, as sequenced in a study of blood T cell repertoires in COVID-19. Here immunoSEQ multiplex PCR was the method, and the copy in TCRdb shows in-frame clones only, minus some. The data show about 150,000 clones, with 78% seen just once and over 5% held by the top ten. The sample taken for sequencing was PBMCs or T cells enriched from blood (not recorded which). All receptors come from a woman aged 45-60 years who had recovered from COVID-19.

This clone has just one count. V is TRBV29-1 and J is TRBJ1-2; unclear D gene. CDR3 length: 11 amino acids. Trimming shortened V by 0 bases and J by 5 bases, and 4 bases separated the two germline ends. The germline gives CDR1 SQVTM, CDR2 ANQGSEA. CDR3 sequence reads: CSVEEQYGYTF. CDR3 coding DNA: TGCAGCGTTGAAGAACAATATGGCTACACCTTC.

This chain connects TRBV6-1 to TRBJ1-1; 9 bases map to TRBD1. V lost 4 bases, J lost 1 base, and 13 bases stayed unmatched. The germline CDR1 and CDR2 sequences are MNHNS and SASEGT. The CDR3 covers 18 residues. The CDR3 bases are TGTGCCAGCAGTGGAGGGGGACAGGGATTTCATCCGAACACTGAAGCTTTCTTT. Translated: CASSGGGQGFHPNTEAFF.

This clone came up once. V usage is TRBV6-5 and J usage is TRBJ1-6; D unresolved. There are 14 residues in the CDR3. The germline V gene encodes CDR1 MNHEY and CDR2 SVGAGI. V was pared by 2 bases and J by 9 bases, with 11 bases between. This CDR3 reads CASSYGGSPSPLHF. As DNA, the CDR3 is TGTGCCAGCAGTTACGGCGGCTCTCCTTCACCCCTCCACTTT.

V and J are TRBV6-1 and TRBJ1-2; tentative D call: TRBD1 (6 bases). Per germline, CDR1 MNHNS and CDR2 SASEGT. V was cut by 2 bases and J by 2 bases, with 6 bases left in between. The CDR3 is 13 residues long. The CDR3 coding sequence is TGTGCCAGCAGTGAACAGGGGAACTATGGCTACACCTTC. This encodes CASSEQGNYGYTF.

This chain uses TRBV6-5 with TRBJ1-5; no clear D. This CDR3 region has 14 residues. Germline V gene lookup returns CDR1 MNHEY and CDR2 SVGAGI. Trimming cost V 6 bases and J 5 bases, with 14 bases left between them. As DNA, the CDR3 is TGTGCCAGCAGGCCCGTTAATGAGGATCAGCCCCAGCATTTT. Translating it yields CASRPVNEDQPQHF.

The V call is TRBV19, the J call TRBJ1-4; 8 nucleotides agree with TRBD1. Looked up from germline, CDR1 is LNHDA and CDR2 is SQIVND (reference sequence). CDR3 size: 14 residues. V lost 8 bases and J lost 5; bases outside the gene matches: 7. DNA of the CDR3: TGTGCCAGTGCGAGGGACAGGAGAAATGAAAAACTGTTTTTT. Encoded protein: CASARDRRNEKLFF.

This sequence joins TRBV6-4 and TRBJ2-6; 12 bases fit TRBD1. The CDR3 runs to 15 residues. Germline values: CDR1 MRHNA, CDR2 SNTAGT. The J segment lost 2 bases and the V segment lost 8 bases, leaving 1 base of the junction unmatched. In DNA form, the CDR3 reads TGTGCCAGCGGGACAGGGGGCGCTGGGGCCAACGTCCTGACTTTC. It encodes CASGTGGAGANVLTF.

J is TRBJ1-4 and V is TRBV28, with D tentatively TRBD1 (5 bases). V was clipped by 7 bases and J by 8 bases, with 17 bases between them. Germline CDR1 and CDR2: MDHEN and SYDVKM. The length of the CDR3 is 14 residues. The CDR3 bases are TGTGCCAGCAAGCCTGGAGGGGAGAGCGAAAAACTGTTTTTT. It yields the protein CASKPGGESEKLFF.

This clone occurred a few times. The rearrangement uses TRBV29-1 and TRBJ1-6, with a tentative D call TRBD1 (5 bases). The CDR3 runs 11 residues. Germline V gene lookup returns CDR1 SQVTM and CDR2 ANQGSEA. Trimming shortened V by 3 bases and J by 19 bases, and 16 bases separated the two germline ends. The CDR3 is CSVDMRGLRHF. For the CDR3, the DNA is TGCAGCGTTGACATGCGGGGACTACGACACTTT.

CDR3 loop: CASSEDRAFTNQPQHF. In DNA form, the CDR3 reads TGTGCCAGCAGTGAAGACAGGGCCTTTACTAATCAGCCCCAGCATTTT. V gene TRBV2 combines with J gene TRBJ1-5; TRBD1 is a possible D gene (6 bases). V was trimmed by 1 base and J by 4 bases, leaving 14 bases between them. Germline V gives CDR1 SNHLY, CDR2 FYNNEI. The CDR3 spans 16 residues.

The genes are TRBV7-9 and TRBJ2-1; the D gene is possibly TRBD1 (6 bases). From germline, CDR1 is SEHNR and CDR2 FQNEAQ (reference sequence). This CDR3 has 16 residues. V was pared by 5 bases and J by 0 bases, with 14 bases between. Written as DNA, the CDR3 is TGTGCCAGCAGCATCAGGGGCCCGAGCTCCTACAATGAGCAGTTCTTC. It specifies CASSIRGPSSYNEQFF.

The rearrangement uses TRBV3-1 (or the pseudogene TRBV3-2) and TRBJ2-2, with a tentative D call TRBD1 (5 bases). The germline V gene encodes CDR1 LGHDT and CDR2 YNNKEL (reference sequence). Trimming left V 7 bases short and J 1 base short, with 13 bases between. This CDR3 has 15 amino acids. In nucleotides, the CDR3 is TGTGCCAGCACCATGGGAAGGGGGAACACCGGGGAGCTGTTTTTT. This codes for CASTMGRGNTGELFF.

The sample holds a few counts of this clone. The chain combines TRBV27 with TRBJ1-5; no firm D call. With 6 bases removed from V and 1 base from J, the gap between germline ends came to 13 bases. Germline lookup yields CDR1 MNHEY and CDR2 SMNVEV (reference sequence). There are 15 residues in the CDR3. The DNA for the CDR3 is TGTGCCAGCAGGATGTGGTTTGAGAGCAATCAGCCCCAGCATTTT. Translated, it gives CASRMWFESNQPQHF.

The chain employs TRBV7-2 and TRBJ1-2; 9 nucleotides agree with TRBD1. V lost 5 bases to trimming and J lost 7 bases; unmatched junction nucleotides: 8. The germline CDR1 and CDR2 sequences are SGHTA and FQGNSA. The length of the CDR3 is 14 residues. In DNA, the CDR3 is TGTGCCAGCAGCAACCGGGACAGGGAGTTTGGCTACACCTTC. Its translation is CASSNRDREFGYTF. The entire variable domain, with the rest obtained from reference TRBV7-2 and TRBJ1-2, is as follows: GAGVSQSPSNKVTEKGKDVELRCDPISGHTALYWYRQSLGQGLEFLIYFQGNSAPDKSGLPSDRFSAERTGGSVSTLTIQRTQQEDSAVYLCASSNRDREFGYTFGSGTRLTVV.

The chain is built from TRBV18 and TRBJ1-4, with TRBD1 matching over 7 bases. Germline trimming cut 3 bases from V and 5 bases from J; bases unmatched to any gene: 6. CDR3 size: 15 residues. The germline V gene encodes CDR1 KGHSH and CDR2 LQKENI. CDR3 nucleotide sequence: TGTGCCAGCTCACCGTACCAGGGGGACAATGAAAAACTGTTTTTT. Amino acids: CASSPYQGDNEKLFF.

The chain has TRBV2 and TRBJ2-6; the D is unclear. Trimming pared 4 bases from V and 0 bases from J, leaving 10 bases between. Per germline, CDR1 SNHLY and CDR2 FYNNEI. The CDR3 extends over 16 amino acids. The CDR3 DNA sequence: TGTGCCAGCAGTGCAACAGTCCCCTCTGGGGCCAACGTCCTGACTTTC. Residues: CASSATVPSGANVLTF.

V and J are TRBV5-6 and TRBJ1-1; the D is unclear. Germline lookup yields CDR1 SGHDT and CDR2 YYEEEE. The V and J ends lost 2 bases and 1 base respectively, with 12 bases between them. The length of the CDR3 is 15 residues. CDR3 nucleotide sequence: TGTGCCAGCAGCTTCGGGGAGGGATGGAACACTGAAGCTTTCTTT. It translates to CASSFGEGWNTEAFF.

The chain recombines TRBV10-3 with TRBJ1-2; 8 nucleotides match TRBD1. Germline lookup yields CDR1 ENHRY and CDR2 SYGVKD. With 2 bases clipped from V and 6 bases from J, the junction kept 8 bases outside the gene matches. The CDR3 is made up of 15 amino acids. In DNA form, the CDR3 reads TGTGCCATCAGTGAGCCCGCTGACAGGGGCCATGGCTACACCTTC. Its translation: CAISEPADRGHGYTF.

V is TRBV6-1 and J is TRBJ2-7; the match to TRBD1 covers 7 bases. This CDR3 is built from 15 residues. V was pared by 3 bases and J by 0 bases, with 5 bases of the junction left unmatched. CDR1 is MNHNS, CDR2 SASEGT, per germline. CDR3 DNA sequence: TGTGCCAGCAGTGACAGGACAGGTGGCTCCTACGAGCAGTACTTC. Translation: CASSDRTGGSYEQYF.

This chain links TRBV7-2 with TRBJ1-2, with 9 nucleotides matching TRBD1. The V gene end was trimmed by 5 bases and the J gene end by 7 bases; junction bases not matched to a gene: 5. Germline CDR1 and CDR2: SGHTA and FQGNSA. CDR3 size: 13 residues. The CDR3 region has the DNA TGTGCCAGCAGCCCGACAGGGGGAAGTGGCTACACCTTC. It is translated as CASSPTGGSGYTF.

This chain connects TRBV29-1 to TRBJ1-2; 8 nucleotides agree with TRBD1. Germline V lookup: CDR1 SQVTM, CDR2 ANQGSEA. Trimming cost V 4 bases and J 2 bases; bases outside gene matches: 6. The length of the CDR3 is 14 residues. The CDR3 nucleotides are TGCAGCGTTGCGCGGACAGGGATAAACTATGGCTACACCTTC. Protein product: CSVARTGINYGYTF.

The chain links TRBV5-1 to TRBJ2-6; D remains unclear. Trimming took 7 bases from V and 0 from J, leaving 14 bases between them. Germline-derived CDR1 and CDR2 are SGHRS and YFSETQ. The CDR3 totals 16 residues. CDR3 loop: CASRATVDSGANVLTF. The DNA for the CDR3 is TGCGCCAGCCGTGCCACGGTAGACTCTGGGGCCAACGTCCTGACTTTC.